The entry that follows covers one T cell receptor (beta chain) sequence. TCRdb's table, derived via immunoSEQ multiplex PCR, lists solely in-frame clones and lacks some. Of some 300,000 clones in the sample, more than 70% were seen once. This entry belongs to a study of blood T cell repertoires in COVID-19. Background on the study: PBMCs, B-cell-depleted T cells, or T cells were the source of the cDNA or gDNA that made up the material.

Trimming shortened V by 0 bases and J by 5 bases, and 15 bases separated the two germline ends. Germline CDR1 and CDR2: SGDLS and YYNGEE. The CDR3 sequence is 17 residues long. Source material: peripheral blood. The chain links TRBV9 to TRBJ1-6; D perhaps matches TRBD1 (5 bases). The sequence was obtained from a woman in her twenties or thirties who had recovered from COVID-19. The CDR3 reads CASSVAGGSFNNSPLHF. In DNA form, the CDR3 reads TGTGCCAGCAGCGTAGCGGGGGGGAGCTTCAATAATTCACCCCTCCACTTT.